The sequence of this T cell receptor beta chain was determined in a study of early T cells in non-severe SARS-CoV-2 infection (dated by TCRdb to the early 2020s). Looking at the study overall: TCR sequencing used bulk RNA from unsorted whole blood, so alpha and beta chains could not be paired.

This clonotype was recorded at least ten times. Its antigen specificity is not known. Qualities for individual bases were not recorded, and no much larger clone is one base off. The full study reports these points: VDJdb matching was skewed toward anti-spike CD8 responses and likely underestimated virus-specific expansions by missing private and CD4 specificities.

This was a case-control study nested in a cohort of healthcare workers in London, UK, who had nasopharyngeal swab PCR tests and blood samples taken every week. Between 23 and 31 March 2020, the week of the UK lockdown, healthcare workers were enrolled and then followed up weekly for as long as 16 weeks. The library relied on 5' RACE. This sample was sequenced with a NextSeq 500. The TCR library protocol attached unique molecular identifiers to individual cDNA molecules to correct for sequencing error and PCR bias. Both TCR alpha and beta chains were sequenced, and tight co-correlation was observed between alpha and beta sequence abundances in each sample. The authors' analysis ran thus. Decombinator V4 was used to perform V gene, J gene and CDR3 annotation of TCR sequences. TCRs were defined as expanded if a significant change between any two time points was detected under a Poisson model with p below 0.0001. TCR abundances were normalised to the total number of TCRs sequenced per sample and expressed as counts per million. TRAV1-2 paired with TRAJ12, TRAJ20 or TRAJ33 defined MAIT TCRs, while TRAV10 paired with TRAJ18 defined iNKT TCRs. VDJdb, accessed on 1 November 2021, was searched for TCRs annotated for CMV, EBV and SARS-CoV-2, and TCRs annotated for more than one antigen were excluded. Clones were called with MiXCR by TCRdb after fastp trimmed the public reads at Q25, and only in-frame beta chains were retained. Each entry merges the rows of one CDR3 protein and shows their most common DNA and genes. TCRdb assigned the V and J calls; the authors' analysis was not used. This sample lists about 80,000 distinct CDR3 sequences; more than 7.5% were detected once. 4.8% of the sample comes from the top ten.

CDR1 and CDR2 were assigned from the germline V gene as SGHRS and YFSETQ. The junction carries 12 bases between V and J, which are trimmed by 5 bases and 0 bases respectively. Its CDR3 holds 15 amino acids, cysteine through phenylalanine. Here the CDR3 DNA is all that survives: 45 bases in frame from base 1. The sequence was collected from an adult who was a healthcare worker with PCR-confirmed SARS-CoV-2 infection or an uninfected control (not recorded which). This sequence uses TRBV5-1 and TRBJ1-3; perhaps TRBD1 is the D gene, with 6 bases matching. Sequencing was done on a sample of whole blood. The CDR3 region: CASRSGARSGNTIYF. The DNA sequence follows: TGCGCCAGCAGGTCGGGGGCCCGCTCTGGAAACACCATATATTTT.